The 18 T cell receptor beta chains below were found in one sample sequenced in a study of T cell clonotyping in hematopoietic cell transplantation. The data were produced by immunoSEQ multiplex PCR, yet TCRdb's version contains in-frame clones alone and is incomplete. The sample consists of roughly 6,700 clones, about 97% of them appearing once. As for time point: recipient sample about 28 days before transplant, after cytoreduction. The source material was peripheral blood mononuclear cells, sampled before stem cell transplant. These receptors all come from a man aged 70 or older with acute myeloid leukemia. Some clones in this sample may be carry-over from other donors' samples.

The CDR3 DNA sequence: TGTGCCAGTACCCTGAACAGGGACTTCCCTGGGGAGCTGTTTTTT. It yields the protein CASTLNRDFPGELFF. This chain connects TRBV6-6 to TRBJ2-2; D could derive from TRBD1 or TRBD2 (6 bases each). The germline V gene encodes CDR1 MNHNY and CDR2 SVGAGI (reference sequence). The CDR3 spans 15 residues. Trimming removed 9 bases from V and 8 bases from J, with 22 bases in between.

The chain couples TRBV30 to TRBJ1-1, with 10 bases identical to TRBD1. CDR1 GTSNPN and CDR2 SVGIG come from the germline V gene (reference sequence). J was trimmed by 3 bases and V by 2 bases; bases with no gene match: 3. The CDR3 runs 14 residues. The CDR3 DNA reads TGTGCCTGGAGTTTGGGACAGGGGTACACTGAAGCTTTCTTT. Residues: CAWSLGQGYTEAFF. Based on the CDR3 plus reference TRBV30 and TRBJ1-1, the full variable domain is SQTIHQWPATLVQPVGSPLSLECTVEGTSNPNLYWYRQAAGRGLQLLFYSVGIGQISSEVPQNLSASRPQDRQFILSSKKLLLSDSGFYLCAWSLGQGYTEAFFGQGTRLTVV.

The genes are TRBV11-2 and TRBJ1-1; D not resolved. Germline V gives CDR1 SGHAT, CDR2 FQNNGV. The length of the CDR3 is 11 residues. V was shortened by 5 bases and J by 7 bases, with 8 bases between the two germline ends. The CDR3 here is CASSRTVEAFF. In DNA form, the CDR3 reads TGTGCCAGCAGCCGCACGGTTGAAGCTTTCTTT.

J is TRBJ2-7 and V is TRBV19; 10 nucleotides align to TRBD2. The length of the CDR3 is 16 residues. J gave up 4 bases and V 6 bases, and 12 bases lay outside the gene matches. Per the germline V gene, CDR1 is LNHDA and CDR2 is SQIVND (reference sequence). The CDR3 region is CASSQGQPGLAYEQYF. As DNA, the CDR3 is TGTGCCAGTAGCCAAGGGCAGCCGGGACTAGCGTACGAGCAGTACTTC.

This rearrangement joins TRBV7-2 to TRBJ1-6; D unclear. The CDR3 totals 15 residues. CDR1 is SGHTA, CDR2 FQGNSA, per germline. Trimming stripped 1 base from V and 12 bases from J, with 16 bases between. The CDR3 sequence is CASSLDSGFGLPLHF. CDR3 DNA: TGTGCCAGCAGCTTAGATTCCGGGTTTGGGCTACCCCTCCACTTT.

This clone was picked up one time. The V and J genes are TRBV10-3 and TRBJ1-6; TRBD1 might be the D (5 bases). Trimming left V 4 bases short and J 10 bases short, with 17 bases between. CDR1 and CDR2 from the germline V gene are ENHRY and SYGVKD. The CDR3 is made up of 15 amino acids. The CDR3 DNA reads as TGTGCCATCAGTGGGGGAGACAGCCTTTGGTCACCCCTCCACTTT. Amino acid sequence: CAISGGDSLWSPLHF.

The V call is TRBV28, the J call TRBJ2-1; D is unresolved. The CDR3 consists of 12 residues. V was shortened by 5 bases and J by 7 bases, with 9 bases between the two germline ends. Germline assignment: CDR1 MDHEN and CDR2 SYDVKM. The CDR3 protein is CASSLGVNEQFF. In nucleotides, the CDR3 is TGTGCCAGCAGTCTAGGAGTGAATGAGCAGTTCTTC.

The V and J genes are TRBV6-1 and TRBJ1-3; 7 nucleotides align to TRBD1. CDR1 is MNHNS and CDR2 is SASEGT in the germline V gene. The CDR3 runs 15 residues. The junction had 8 bases not matched to a gene; V was cut back by 9 bases and J by 0 bases. CDR3 in amino acids: CASDRDRDSGNTIYF. In nucleotides, the CDR3 is TGTGCCAGTGATCGCGACAGGGACTCTGGAAACACCATATATTTT.

The chain links TRBV11-3 to TRBJ2-5; D perhaps matches TRBD2 (6 bases). Per the germline V gene, CDR1 is SGHNT and CDR2 is YENEEA. The CDR3 is 14 amino acids. Trimming left V 5 bases short and J 6 bases short, with 16 bases between. The chain's CDR3 is CASSPHGGFKTQYF. CDR3 nucleotides: TGTGCCAGCAGCCCCCACGGGGGATTCAAGACCCAGTACTTC.

The chain joins TRBV29-1 to TRBJ1-1; 10 positions match TRBD1. Looked up from germline, CDR1 is SQVTM and CDR2 is ANQGSEA. The CDR3 has 13 amino acids. V lost 5 bases to trimming and J lost 6 bases; unmatched junction nucleotides: 6. CDR3: CSVRQGANAEAFF. CDR3 nucleotides: TGCAGCGTTCGACAGGGGGCGAATGCTGAAGCTTTCTTT.

The chain joins TRBV6-1 to TRBJ1-5; D unresolved. The germline gives CDR1 MNHNS, CDR2 SASEGT. This CDR3 is 11 amino acids long. V shed 3 bases and J shed 3 bases, with 0 bases lying between them. Here the CDR3 reads CASSDNQPQHF. CDR3 DNA sequence: TGTGCCAGCAGTGACAATCAGCCCCAGCATTTT.

This chain uses TRBV5-1 with TRBJ2-3; 7 positions agree with TRBD1. CDR1 is SGHRS and CDR2 is YFSETQ in the germline V gene. Trimming took 4 bases from V and 0 from J; bases not matched to a gene: 5. The CDR3 runs to 15 residues. The CDR3: CASSPGQTSTDTQYF. CDR3 in DNA: TGCGCCAGCAGCCCGGGACAGACAAGCACAGATACGCAGTATTTT.

The gene calls are TRBV29-1 and TRBJ2-7; D gene ambiguous. From germline, CDR1 is SQVTM and CDR2 ANQGSEA. This CDR3 contains 13 residues. Trimming took off 6 bases at V and 5 bases at J, with 17 bases between the two ends. CDR3 in amino acids: CSVTEMEFDEQYF. The DNA of the CDR3 is TGCAGCGTCACGGAGATGGAGTTCGACGAGCAGTACTTC.

The chain recombines TRBV19 with TRBJ1-5; D remains ambiguous. Germline V gives CDR1 LNHDA, CDR2 SQIVND (reference sequence). The CDR3 is 13 residues long. The V end lost 7 bases, the J end lost 0 bases, and 7 bases lay between the germline ends. CDR3 region: CASKRSSNQPQHF. The CDR3 region has the DNA TGTGCCAGTAAAAGATCTAGCAATCAGCCCCAGCATTTT. Variable domain in full (rest from reference TRBV19 and TRBJ1-5): DGGITQSPKYLFRKEGQNVTLSCEQNLNHDAMYWYRQDPGQGLRLIYYSQIVNDFQKGDIAEGYSVSREKKESFPLTVTSAQKNPTAFYLCASKRSSNQPQHFGDGTRLSIL.

V gene TRBV7-2 combines with J gene TRBJ1-5; unclear D gene. The CDR3 covers 12 residues. CDR1 is SGHTA and CDR2 is FQGNSA in the germline V gene. Trimming removed 5 bases from V and 6 bases from J, with 8 bases in between. The CDR3 spells CASSPQAQPQHF. Written as DNA, the CDR3 is TGTGCCAGCAGCCCTCAAGCTCAGCCCCAGCATTTT.

This sequence joins TRBV5-4 and TRBJ2-2, with D hard to call. The CDR3 covers 17 residues. Germline-derived CDR1 and CDR2 are SGHNT and YYREEE (reference sequence). Between the trimmed V and J ends, which lost 0 bases and 0 bases, there was a span of 12 bases. CDR3 coding DNA: TGTGCCAGCAGCTTGGATGGTGGGCGGACGAACACCGGGGAGCTGTTTTTT. Protein sequence: CASSLDGGRTNTGELFF.

The chain uses TRBV14 and TRBJ2-7, with TRBD1 as a possible D gene (6 bases). CDR1 is SGHDN, CDR2 FVKESK, per germline. Trimming took 5 bases from V and 5 from J, leaving 16 bases between them. The CDR3 extends over 14 amino acids. CDR3 protein: CASSFGQRINEQYF. The CDR3 DNA reads as TGTGCCAGCAGCTTCGGACAGAGGATCAACGAGCAGTACTTC.

The chain links TRBV7-2 to TRBJ1-4; perhaps TRBD1 as D (5 bases). Looked up from germline, CDR1 is SGHTA and CDR2 is FQGNSA. The CDR3 is 16 amino acids. Trimming pared 5 bases from V and 5 bases from J, leaving 18 bases between. The CDR3 DNA reads TGTGCCAGCAGCCCCTCTCCGGGGCGGCGAAATGAAAAACTGTTTTTT. Translated, it gives CASSPSPGRRNEKLFF.